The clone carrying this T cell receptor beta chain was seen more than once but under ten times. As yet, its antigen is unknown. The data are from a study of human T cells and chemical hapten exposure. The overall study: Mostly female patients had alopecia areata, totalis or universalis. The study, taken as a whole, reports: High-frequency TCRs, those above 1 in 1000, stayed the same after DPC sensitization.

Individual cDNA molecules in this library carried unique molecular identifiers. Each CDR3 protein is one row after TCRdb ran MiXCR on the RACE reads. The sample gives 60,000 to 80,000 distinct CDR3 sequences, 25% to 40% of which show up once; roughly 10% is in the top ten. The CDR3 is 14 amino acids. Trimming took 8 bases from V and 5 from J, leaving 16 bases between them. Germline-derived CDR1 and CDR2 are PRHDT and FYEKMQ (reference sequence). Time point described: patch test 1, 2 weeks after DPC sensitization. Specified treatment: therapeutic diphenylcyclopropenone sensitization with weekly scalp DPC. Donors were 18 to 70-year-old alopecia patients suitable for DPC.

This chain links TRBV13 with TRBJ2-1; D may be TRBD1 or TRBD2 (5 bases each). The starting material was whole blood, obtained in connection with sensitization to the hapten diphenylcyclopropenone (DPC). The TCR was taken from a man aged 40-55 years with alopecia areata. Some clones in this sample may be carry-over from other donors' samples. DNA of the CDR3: TGTGCCAGCCGGGGCCGGGATCACGACAATGAGCAGTTCTTC. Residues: CASRGRDHDNEQFF.